This T cell receptor beta chain was identified during a study of blood T cell repertoires in COVID-19. Study at large: Samples came from the United States, Italy and Spain, spanning acute and convalescent COVID-19.

In the source study's methods: Researchers report that nucleated cell counts were estimated from reference gene primer amplification. Profiled with immunoSEQ multiplex PCR; TCRdb holds only in-frame clones, not every one. That table is the source of V, J and clone size, and D and trimming were worked out from the DNA. The table records over 75,000 clones, 90% of them present only once. Between the trimmed V and J ends, which lost 2 bases and 2 bases, there was a span of 6 bases. Germline lookup yields CDR1 MGHRA and CDR2 YSYEKL. This CDR3 has 13 amino acids. Sequencing was performed on peripheral blood. This TCR came from a man aged 55 to 69 with acute or convalescent COVID-19. The chain couples TRBV4-1 to TRBJ2-5; D is undetermined. The chain's CDR3 is CASSQSLQETQYF. CDR3 sequence (DNA): TGCGCCAGCAGCCAAAGCTTACAAGAGACCCAGTACTTC.